This TCR beta chain appears in the sequencing data of a study of blood T cells in healthy people across ages. Points from the study as a whole: Because sorting was not performed, PBMCs prevented conclusive naive versus antigen-experienced comparison. Estimates drawn from one million T cells were deemed to understate diversity.

Germline CDR1 and CDR2: GTSNPN and SVGIG (reference sequence). This CDR3 contains 14 residues. Remarks on this clonotype: Its antigen is undetermined.

Next came a second PCR, run for about 7 to 12 cycles, which used a sample-barcoded 5' primer along with a J-beta primer mix. TCRdb independently ran MiXCR on the 5' RACE reads; one entry per CDR3 protein. The sample shows around 800,000 distinct CDR3 sequences, about 53% of them seen only once. The J gene is TRBJ2-7, the V gene TRBV30, with D possibly called TRBD1 or TRBD2 (5 bases each). The closer fit of TRBJ2-5 to the DNA end suggests the J call may be wrong. This receptor was taken from a man older than 75 in good health. Sequences were obtained from blood. The CDR3 nucleotides are TGTGCCTGGAGTGTATCCGGAGGCCAGGGGACCCAGTACTTC. Amino acids: CAWSVSGGQGTQYF.